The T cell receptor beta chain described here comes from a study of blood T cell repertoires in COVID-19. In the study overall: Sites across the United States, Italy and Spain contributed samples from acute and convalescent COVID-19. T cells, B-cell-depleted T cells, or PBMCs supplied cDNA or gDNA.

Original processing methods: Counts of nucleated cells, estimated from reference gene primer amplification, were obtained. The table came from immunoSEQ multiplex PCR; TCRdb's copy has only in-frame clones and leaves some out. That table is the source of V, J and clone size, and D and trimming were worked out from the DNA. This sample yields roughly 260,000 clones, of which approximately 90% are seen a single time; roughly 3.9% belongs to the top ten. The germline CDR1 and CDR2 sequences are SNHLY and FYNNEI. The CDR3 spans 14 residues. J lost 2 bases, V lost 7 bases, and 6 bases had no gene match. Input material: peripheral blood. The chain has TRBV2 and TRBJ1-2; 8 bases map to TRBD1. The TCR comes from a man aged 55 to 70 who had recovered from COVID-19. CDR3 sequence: CASIKQGVNYGYTF. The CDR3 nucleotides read TGTGCCAGCATAAAACAGGGGGTAAACTATGGCTACACCTTC.